The 21 T cell receptor beta chains listed next were all sequenced from one sample in a study of T-cell memory formation after mild COVID-19. TCRdb analysed the 5' RACE reads with MiXCR anew, one entry per CDR3 protein. The top ten clones hold about 4% of a sample with roughly 260,000 distinct CDR3 sequences, around 17% of them seen once. Sequencing input: PBMCs or a T cell subset sorted from them (not recorded which). The source of these receptors is a man aged 18 to 30 who had mild COVID-19 (a few samples of this study predate the infection). Cell type and time point are not known.

This clonotype has a count of ten or more. The rearrangement joins TRBV7-2 to TRBJ2-2; 9 bases agree with TRBD1. CDR1 is SGHTA, CDR2 FQGNSA, per germline. CDR3 length equals 14 residues. V was pared by 6 bases and J by 3 bases, with 2 bases of the junction left unmatched. The CDR3 sequence: CASSWTGDTGELFF. CDR3 coding DNA: TGTGCCAGCAGTTGGACAGGGGACACCGGGGAGCTGTTTTTT.

The gene calls are TRBV4-3 and TRBJ2-1, with D unclear. This CDR3 has 14 amino acids. The germline gives CDR1 LGHNA, CDR2 YSLEER. V dropped 0 bases and J dropped 8 bases, with 11 bases sitting between them. CDR3 sequence (DNA): TGCGCCAGCAGCCAAGATCTTACTATTTATGAGCAGTTCTTC. Translation gives CASSQDLTIYEQFF.

This clonotype was seen a few times. The CDR3 DNA follows: TGCGCCAGCAGCTTTCTCTACCGGGGACGGGACTATGGCTACACCTTC. The encoded protein is CASSFLYRGRDYGYTF. The chain has TRBV5-1 and TRBJ1-2, with D possibly matching TRBD1 (5 bases). Per germline, CDR1 SGHRS and CDR2 YFSETQ. Trimming pared 2 bases from V and 3 bases from J, leaving 17 bases between. The CDR3 length is 16 residues.

The chain is built from TRBV5-1 and TRBJ2-1; TRBD1 agrees at 7 bases. The V gene's germline CDR1 is SGHRS and CDR2 YFSETQ. CDR3 length: 14 residues. With V trimmed by 4 bases and J by 6 bases, 7 bases remained unmatched. The CDR3 loop reads CASSMGQHSNEQFF. Here the CDR3 DNA reads TGCGCCAGCAGCATGGGACAGCATAGCAATGAGCAGTTCTTC.

The chain couples TRBV20-1 to TRBJ2-5, with 7 bases identical to TRBD2. Germline-derived CDR1 and CDR2 are DFQATT and SNEGSKA (reference sequence). V was pared by 5 bases and J by 5 bases, with 5 bases of the junction left unmatched. CDR3 length: 12 amino acids. CDR3: CSAQTSAETQYF. The CDR3 bases are TGCAGTGCTCAAACTAGCGCCGAGACCCAGTACTTC.

The J gene is TRBJ2-7, the V gene TRBV21-1; the table assigns TRBD1, which was not confirmed against the DNA. TRBV21-1 is assigned pseudogene status. CDR3 length: 22 amino acids. The CDR3 protein is CASNQKWASRDRAVRSSYEQYV. In DNA, the CDR3 is TGTGCCAGCAACCAAAAGTGGGCGTCGAGGGACAGAGCTGTGCGTAGCTCCTACGAGCAGTACGTC.

The chain employs TRBV5-1 and TRBJ2-2; a weak D match, TRBD2 (6 bases). The CDR3 spans 14 residues. Germline lookup yields CDR1 SGHRS and CDR2 YFSETQ. With 4 bases removed from V and 1 base from J, the gap between germline ends came to 8 bases. In nucleotides, the CDR3 is TGCGCCAGCAGCCCGGAGGGGAACACCGGGGAGCTGTTTTTT. This sequence encodes CASSPEGNTGELFF.

This sequence joins TRBV5-1 and TRBJ2-3, with a tentative D call TRBD2 (6 bases). Trimming left V 7 bases short and J 3 bases short, with 12 bases between. This CDR3 is built from 13 residues. Germline V gene sequence: CDR1 SGHRS, CDR2 YFSETQ. CDR3 nucleotide sequence: TGCGCCAGCCCCGGGGGTGGAACAGATACGCAGTATTTT. Its translation is CASPGGGTDTQYF.

The chain couples TRBV12-3 or TRBV12-4 to TRBJ1-2, with D tentatively TRBD1 (5 bases). The CDR3 has 12 residues. V lost 5 bases to trimming and J lost 12 bases, with 16 bases between them. The CDR3 coding sequence is TGTGCCAGCAGTCCGCCTCGGGGGAGGGACACCTTC. Translating it yields CASSPPRGRDTF.

The V gene is TRBV7-9, the J gene TRBJ1-6; D is ambiguous. The germline V gene has CDR1 SEHNR and CDR2 FQNEAQ (reference sequence). V was cut by 3 bases and J by 10 bases, with 7 bases left in between. The CDR3 is 12 amino acids. The CDR3, as DNA: TGTGCCAGCAGCTTCGGTCCCTCACCCCTCCACTTT. Protein: CASSFGPSPLHF.

The chain uses TRBV2 and TRBJ2-2; tentatively, D is TRBD1 or TRBD2 (5 bases each). CDR1 and CDR2 (germline): SNHLY, FYNNEI. Trimming shortened V by 7 bases and J by 3 bases, and 9 bases separated the two germline ends. The CDR3 sequence is 13 residues long. The CDR3 coding sequence is TGTGCCAGCAAACGGGGCTACACCGGGGAGCTGTTTTTT. It encodes CASKRGYTGELFF. Full variable domain (rest looked up from reference TRBV2 and TRBJ2-2): EPEVTQTPSHQVTQMGQEVILRCVPISNHLYFYWYRQILGQKVEFLVSFYNNEISEKSEIFDDQFSVERPDGSNFTLKIRSTKLEDSAMYFCASKRGYTGELFFGEGSRLTVL.

V gene TRBV3-1 combines with J gene TRBJ2-5, with D uncertain. Trimming pared 3 bases from V and 4 bases from J, leaving 9 bases between. CDR1 LGHDT and CDR2 YNNKEL come from the germline V gene (reference sequence). The CDR3 loop spans 13 amino acids. CDR3 protein: CASSQESRETQYF. DNA of the CDR3: TGTGCCAGCAGCCAGGAGTCGAGAGAGACCCAGTACTTC.

The sample holds a few counts of this clonotype. The V call is TRBV10-3, the J call TRBJ2-3; 9 nucleotides align to TRBD2. Unmatched junction bases numbered 4, after V lost 6 bases and J lost 0 bases. There are 15 residues in the CDR3. Germline-derived CDR1 and CDR2 are ENHRY and SYGVKD. Here the CDR3 DNA reads TGTGCCATCAGCGAACTAGCGGGCAGCACAGATACGCAGTATTTT. This codes for CAISELAGSTDTQYF.

The chain has TRBV9 and TRBJ2-3; 10 bases are shared with TRBD2. V shed 4 bases and J 6 bases; nucleotides not matched to a gene: 11. Germline V gene data show CDR1 as SGDLS and CDR2 as YYNGEE. There are 16 residues in the CDR3. The DNA of the CDR3 is TGTGCCAGCAGCCCTAGCAGAAGTAGCGGGGGGGATACGCAGTATTTT. This codes for CASSPSRSSGGDTQYF.

This chain links TRBV20-1 with TRBJ1-2; no reliable D call. This CDR3 has 17 amino acids. Trimming took off 0 bases at V and 4 bases at J, with 21 bases between the two ends. Germline assignment: CDR1 DFQATT and CDR2 SNEGSKA (reference sequence). The CDR3 sequence: CSARESGGSRSGYGYTF. CDR3 nucleotide sequence: TGCAGTGCTAGAGAGTCTGGCGGATCGCGGAGCGGCTATGGCTACACCTTC.

This chain links TRBV12-3 or TRBV12-4 with TRBJ1-1; D might be TRBD1 (5 bases). Trimming pared 3 bases from V and 0 bases from J, leaving 17 bases between. This CDR3 spans 17 amino acids. The CDR3 sequence: CASSFSFSGTVNTEAFF. CDR3 in DNA: TGTGCCAGCAGTTTCAGTTTTTCCGGGACGGTGAACACTGAAGCTTTCTTT.

This CDR3 is CASRTGLAFTDTQYF. In DNA form, the CDR3 reads TGTGCCAGCAGAACGGGACTAGCGTTCACAGATACGCAGTATTTT. The chain recombines TRBV7-9 with TRBJ2-3; 10 bases match TRBD2. The V and J ends lost 6 bases and 2 bases, in that order; junction bases with no gene match: 5. This CDR3 region has 15 residues. The germline gives CDR1 SEHNR, CDR2 FQNEAQ (reference sequence).

This clonotype was observed a few times. The germline gene is not matched at one end of the junction; a read error may be the cause. The chain has TRBV5-1 and TRBJ2-1, with D possibly being TRBD1 (6 bases). The CDR3 loop spans 14 amino acids. The V gene's germline CDR1 is SGHRS and CDR2 YFSETQ. This CDR3 reads CASSLGDNYNEQFF. For the CDR3, the DNA is TGCGCCAGCAGTTTGGGGGACAATTACAATGAGCAGTTCTTC. The full variable domain, with the rest looked up from reference TRBV5-1 and TRBJ2-1, is KAGVTQTPRYLIKTRGQQVTLSCSPISGHRSVSWYQQTPGQGLQFLFEYFSETQRNKGNFPGRFSGRQFSNSRSEMNVSTLELGDSALYLCASSLGDNYNEQFFGPGTRLTVL.

This clonotype was seen more than once but under ten times. The V gene is TRBV5-1, the J gene TRBJ2-2; unclear D gene. Germline V gives CDR1 SGHRS, CDR2 YFSETQ. With 3 bases removed from V and 6 bases from J, the gap between germline ends came to 12 bases. The CDR3 has 14 amino acids. Here the CDR3 DNA reads TGCGCCAGCAGCTCCCCTGATACGGCCGGGGAGCTGTTTTTT. Its protein is CASSSPDTAGELFF. Combining the CDR3 with reference TRBV5-1 and TRBJ2-2 gives the whole variable domain KAGVTQTPRYLIKTRGQQVTLSCSPISGHRSVSWYQQTPGQGLQFLFEYFSETQRNKGNFPGRFSGRQFSNSRSEMNVSTLELGDSALYLCASSSPDTAGELFFGEGSRLTVL.

There are a few counts of this clonotype. This chain connects TRBV25-1 to TRBJ1-1, with D unclear. Per the germline V gene, CDR1 is MGHDK and CDR2 is SYGVNS. The CDR3 is 11 residues long. Trimming took 9 bases from V and 5 from J, leaving 10 bases between them. The CDR3 nucleotides are TGTGCCAGTAAAAGAGGGACTGAAGCTTTCTTT. It codes for CASKRGTEAFF. Supplemented by reference TRBV25-1 and TRBJ1-1, the full variable domain reads EADIYQTPRYLVIGTGKKITLECSQTMGHDKMYWYQQDPGMELHLIHYSYGVNSTEKGDLSSESTVSRIRTEHFPLTLESARPSHTSQYLCASKRGTEAFFGQGTRLTVV.

DNA of the CDR3: TGTGCCATCAGGGGGACGGACAACACTGAAGCTTTCTTT. It yields the protein CAIRGTDNTEAFF. The chain carries TRBV10-3 and TRBJ1-1; D is perhaps TRBD1 (5 bases). V shed 6 bases and J shed 2 bases, with 10 bases lying between them. CDR1 is ENHRY and CDR2 is SYGVKD in the germline V gene. The CDR3 is 13 residues long.